A single sample is the source of the 15 T cell receptor beta chains below, sequenced in a study of blood T cell repertoires in COVID-19. Profiled with immunoSEQ multiplex PCR; TCRdb holds only in-frame clones, not every one. The sample records roughly 320,000 clones, more than 85% being singletons. The specimen sequenced was peripheral blood. The receptors were gathered from an older man with acute or convalescent COVID-19.

V is TRBV5-1 and J is TRBJ2-7; 8 bases align to TRBD1. Germline V CDR1 and CDR2: SGHRS, YFSETQ. The CDR3 loop spans 16 amino acids. The junction had 15 bases not matched to a gene; V was cut back by 3 bases and J by 7 bases. The DNA for the CDR3 is TGCGCCAGCAGCTGGGGTCCGAGCCAGGGGGCGGGGGAGCAGTACTTC. Its translation is CASSWGPSQGAGEQYF.

J is TRBJ2-5 and V is TRBV11-2; 7 bases match TRBD2. Germline V gives CDR1 SGHAT, CDR2 FQNNGV. This CDR3 contains 15 residues. The V gene end was trimmed by 0 bases and the J gene end by 5 bases; junction bases not matched to a gene: 6. As DNA, the CDR3 is TGTGCCAGCAGCTTAGATCACGGGGGGTTGGAGACCCAGTACTTC. Protein product: CASSLDHGGLETQYF.

The chain links TRBV30 to TRBJ2-4; D not resolved. Trimming cost V 0 bases and J 6 bases, with 9 bases left between them. The CDR3 loop spans 13 amino acids. Germline assignment: CDR1 GTSNPN and CDR2 SVGIG (reference sequence). The CDR3 nucleotides read TGTGCCTGGAGTGTACTTGATGGAAACATTCAGTACTTC. Protein sequence: CAWSVLDGNIQYF.

V and J are TRBV4-3 and TRBJ1-3; possibly TRBD1 for D (5 bases). The germline V and J ends were trimmed by 3 bases and 8 bases, with 29 bases remaining between them. Germline V gives CDR1 LGHNA, CDR2 YSLEER. CDR3 length equals 19 residues. The chain's CDR3 is CASSQSAWGSQDEQDTIYF. The DNA of the CDR3 is TGCGCCAGCAGCCAGTCCGCGTGGGGCAGTCAAGACGAGCAAGACACCATATATTTT.

The chain carries TRBV18 and TRBJ2-7; 10 positions match TRBD2. The junction had 1 base not matched to a gene; V was cut back by 0 bases and J by 2 bases. Germline-derived CDR1 and CDR2 are KGHSH and LQKENI. There are 15 residues in the CDR3. The CDR3 loop reads CASSPPGLAPYEQYF. The CDR3 DNA is TGTGCCAGCTCACCACCGGGACTAGCGCCCTACGAGCAGTACTTC.

This chain uses TRBV21-1 with TRBJ1-1. TRBV21-1 is designated a pseudogene. This CDR3 comprises 13 residues. This CDR3 reads CASRDKKNTEAFF. For the CDR3, the DNA is TGTGCCAGTCGCGATAAGAAGAACACTGAAGCTTTCTTT.

V is TRBV7-2 and J is TRBJ2-2; perhaps TRBD1 as D (5 bases). CDR1 is SGHTA, CDR2 FQGNSA, per germline. This CDR3 is built from 17 residues. Trimming took off 1 base at V and 4 bases at J, with 16 bases between the two ends. CDR3 sequence reads: CASSLDVRQGSTGELFF. In DNA, the CDR3 is TGTGCCAGCAGCTTAGATGTTAGGCAGGGAAGCACCGGGGAGCTGTTTTTT.

The chain joins TRBV28 to TRBJ2-7; possibly TRBD1 for D (7 bases). Germline CDR1 and CDR2: MDHEN and SYDVKM. V gave up 6 bases and J gave up 2 bases, with 14 bases separating them. The CDR3 covers 14 residues. For the CDR3, the DNA is TGTGCCAGCAGCTCTCCAGGGGGGACCTACGAGCAGTACTTC. Amino acids: CASSSPGGTYEQYF.

The chain links TRBV5-4 to TRBJ2-2; maybe TRBD1 (5 bases). The CDR3 contains 17 residues. V shed 0 bases and J shed 5 bases, with 17 bases lying between them. Germline V gene data show CDR1 as SGHNT and CDR2 as YYREEE (reference sequence). The CDR3 loop reads CASSLESLARGTGELFF. The CDR3 DNA is TGTGCCAGCAGCTTGGAATCGCTCGCAAGGGGAACCGGGGAGCTGTTTTTT.

In nucleotides, the CDR3 is TGCGCCAGCAGCTCTTCCCCCCGGGGACAAGAGACCCAGTACTTC. This codes for CASSSSPRGQETQYF. This chain connects TRBV5-1 to TRBJ2-5; perhaps TRBD2 as D (5 bases). Deletions cut 3 bases from V and 2 bases from J, with 14 bases between. CDR1 and CDR2 from the germline V gene are SGHRS and YFSETQ. The CDR3 is made up of 15 amino acids.

The rearrangement links TRBV19 to TRBJ2-4, with D possibly matching TRBD2 (5 bases). Germline assignment: CDR1 LNHDA and CDR2 SQIVND (reference sequence). This CDR3 is built from 13 residues. With 3 bases removed from V and 7 bases from J, the gap between germline ends came to 10 bases. In DNA form, the CDR3 reads TGTGCCAGTAGTATCGCGAGAGGGAACATTCAGTACTTC. Translation: CASSIARGNIQYF. Drawing the rest from reference TRBV19 and TRBJ2-4, the complete variable domain is DGGITQSPKYLFRKEGQNVTLSCEQNLNHDAMYWYRQDPGQGLRLIYYSQIVNDFQKGDIAEGYSVSREKKESFPLTVTSAQKNPTAFYLCASSIARGNIQYFGAGTRLSVL.

The chain combines TRBV5-4 with TRBJ1-2; 12 positions agree with TRBD1. The junction had 15 bases not matched to a gene; V was cut back by 6 bases and J by 6 bases. Germline V gene lookup returns CDR1 SGHNT and CDR2 YYREEE (reference sequence). This CDR3 comprises 17 residues. CDR3 region: CASIRRDRGLFGNGYTF. CDR3 sequence (DNA): TGTGCCAGCATCCGTCGGGACAGGGGGCTTTTCGGGAATGGCTACACCTTC. The entire variable domain, with the rest obtained from reference TRBV5-4 and TRBJ1-2, is as follows: ETGVTQSPTHLIKTRGQQVTLRCSSQSGHNTVSWYQQALGQGPQFIFQYYREEENGRGNFPPRFSGLQFPNYSSELNVNALELDDSALYLCASIRRDRGLFGNGYTFGSGTRLTVV.

This sequence joins TRBV28 and TRBJ1-2; 11 nucleotides match TRBD1. Germline V gene lookup returns CDR1 MDHEN and CDR2 SYDVKM. The CDR3 is 16 residues long. The V segment lost 4 bases and the J segment 3 bases; nucleotides outside the gene matches: 7. DNA for the CDR3: TGTGCCAGCAGTTCACCGGGACAGGGGGTAGACTATGGCTACACCTTC. This translates into CASSSPGQGVDYGYTF.

The CDR3 here is CASSQVLNSPLHF. The DNA for the CDR3 is TGTGCCAGCAGCCAAGTCCTAAATTCACCCCTCCACTTT. The genes are TRBV4-2 and TRBJ1-6, with D unclear. Germline assignment: CDR1 LGHNA and CDR2 YNFKEQ. V shed 1 base and J shed 7 bases, with 5 bases lying between them. This CDR3 region has 13 residues.

V and J are TRBV27 and TRBJ1-6; D might be TRBD1 (5 bases). Per germline, CDR1 MNHEY and CDR2 SMNVEV (reference sequence). Trimming took off 6 bases at V and 6 bases at J, with 12 bases between the two ends. The length of the CDR3 is 14 residues. Here the CDR3 DNA reads TGTGCCAGCAGCCCCAGGGTTACTAATTCACCCCTCCACTTT. Its translation: CASSPRVTNSPLHF.